The 31 T cell receptor beta chains below all came from one sample that was sequenced in a study of PD-1 blockade in mismatch repair-deficient tumors (dated by TCRdb to 2017 to 2019). Receptor amplification or capture employed the immunoSEQ multiplex PCR assay. This immuneACCESS table, as held by TCRdb, lists in-frame sequences with V and J called but not all clones. Of the missing ones, under half trace to an unresolved V gene in checked studies; the others have no known cause. This sample gives under 50,000 clones in total; roughly 82% of them show up just once. Roughly 3.4% of the sample belongs to the ten largest clones. The time point label, as the study defines it: peripheral blood before pembrolizumab. Sequences were derived from PBMCs, sampled before pembrolizumab treatment. The receptors shown here come from an adult with mismatch repair-deficient cancer.

The J gene is TRBJ2-7, the V gene TRBV5-1, with TRBD2 identical over 8 bases. This CDR3 region has 14 residues. Germline assignment: CDR1 SGHRS and CDR2 YFSETQ. V trimming: 2 bases; J trimming: 6 bases; junction bases outside the gene matches: 7. The CDR3 is CASSLEAGVREQYF. As DNA, the CDR3 is TGCGCCAGCAGCTTAGAAGCGGGAGTTCGCGAGCAGTACTTC.

In this sample, this clone turned up a few times. This chain joins TRBV19 and TRBJ1-2; D is possibly TRBD1 (6 bases). CDR3 length: 12 amino acids. V was clipped by 8 bases and J by 5 bases, with 12 bases between them. Germline assignment: CDR1 LNHDA and CDR2 SQIVND (reference sequence). The CDR3 DNA is TGTGCCAGTGGTCAGGGGCCTTATGGCTACACCTTC. Its translation: CASGQGPYGYTF.

The V gene is TRBV9, the J gene TRBJ2-5; 9 bases map to TRBD2. The germline V gene has CDR1 SGDLS and CDR2 YYNGEE. The CDR3 loop spans 14 amino acids. The junction had 5 bases not matched to a gene; V was cut back by 4 bases and J by 4 bases. The DNA of the CDR3 is TGTGCCAGCAGCACGGGACTAGCAAGAGAGACCCAGTACTTC. Translation: CASSTGLARETQYF.

This clone was found a few times. This rearrangement joins TRBV18 to TRBJ1-2, with D uncertain. CDR1 and CDR2 (germline): KGHSH, LQKENI. CDR3 length: 14 amino acids. Trimming shortened V by 2 bases and J by 11 bases, and 18 bases separated the two germline ends. Written as DNA, the CDR3 is TGTGCCAGCTCACCAACACAGTCCGACTCTGGGTACACCTTC. Amino acids: CASSPTQSDSGYTF. Based on the CDR3 plus reference TRBV18 and TRBJ1-2, the full variable domain is NAGVMQNPRHLVRRRGQEARLRCSPMKGHSHVYWYRQLPEEGLKFMVYLQKENIIDESGMPKERFSAEFPKEGPSILRIQQVVRGDSAAYFCASSPTQSDSGYTFGSGTRLTVV.

This clone appeared a single time. The chain employs TRBV15 and TRBJ1-2; 8 positions match TRBD1. From germline, CDR1 is LNHNV and CDR2 YYDKDF (reference sequence). This CDR3 spans 15 amino acids. V shed 3 bases, J shed 3 bases, and the junction held 6 bases outside the gene matches. CDR3 in amino acids: CATSSPDRVYYGYTF. CDR3 nucleotides: TGTGCCACCAGCAGCCCGGACAGGGTATACTATGGCTACACCTTC.

The chain links TRBV28 to TRBJ2-7; a weak D match, TRBD1 (7 bases). The V and J ends lost 5 bases and 6 bases respectively, with 20 bases between them. Germline CDR1 reads MDHEN; CDR2 reads SYDVKM. There are 15 residues in the CDR3. The CDR3 protein is CASSGGTVIGGEQYF. CDR3 nucleotide sequence: TGTGCCAGCAGTGGGGGGACAGTTATAGGAGGCGAGCAGTACTTC.

The V gene is TRBV30, the J gene TRBJ1-1, with a possible D match to TRBD1 (5 bases). The V end lost 0 bases, the J end lost 2 bases, and 10 bases lay between the germline ends. Germline V CDR1 and CDR2: GTSNPN, SVGIG (reference sequence). This CDR3 is 14 amino acids long. The CDR3 nucleotides are TGTGCCTGGAGTGTGGGGGGAGGTAACACTGAAGCTTTCTTT. It codes for CAWSVGGGNTEAFF.

The chain combines TRBV20-1 with TRBJ2-7; D gene uncertain. Germline assignment: CDR1 DFQATT and CDR2 SNEGSKA (reference sequence). The V end lost 6 bases, the J end lost 1 base, and 7 bases lay between the germline ends. The length of the CDR3 is 11 residues. This chain's CDR3 is CSAHESYEQYF. The CDR3, as DNA: TGCAGTGCCCACGAATCCTACGAGCAGTACTTC.

The rearrangement uses TRBV18 and TRBJ1-2; no firm D call. V was cut by 0 bases and J by 7 bases, with 12 bases left in between. Germline CDR1 KGHSH, CDR2 LQKENI. The CDR3 extends over 14 amino acids. The CDR3 loop reads CASSPPVGMGGYTF. CDR3 in DNA: TGTGCCAGCTCACCACCGGTTGGAATGGGTGGCTACACCTTC.

The sample holds one count of this clone. The chain has TRBV7-2 and TRBJ2-2; 7 bases match TRBD2. V lost 3 bases, J lost 6 bases, and 7 bases stayed unmatched. This CDR3 comprises 15 residues. Per germline, CDR1 SGHTA and CDR2 FQGNSA. CDR3 amino acids: CASSFGLGVAGELFF. CDR3 bases: TGTGCCAGCAGCTTTGGACTAGGGGTCGCCGGGGAGCTGTTTTTT.

This clone was observed once. V and J are TRBV25-1 and TRBJ2-6, with D tentatively TRBD1 (6 bases). Germline CDR1 reads MGHDK; CDR2 reads SYGVNS. The V end lost 8 bases, the J end lost 1 base, and 9 bases lay between the germline ends. CDR3 length: 14 residues. The CDR3 DNA sequence: TGTGCCAGCCGCAGGGGTTCTGGGGCCAACGTCCTGACTTTC. This translates into CASRRGSGANVLTF. The whole variable domain, remainder taken from reference TRBV25-1 and TRBJ2-6, is EADIYQTPRYLVIGTGKKITLECSQTMGHDKMYWYQQDPGMELHLIHYSYGVNSTEKGDLSSESTVSRIRTEHFPLTLESARPSHTSQYLCASRRGSGANVLTFGAGSRLTVL.

The J gene is TRBJ2-7, the V gene TRBV7-3, with D maybe TRBD2 (5 bases). V lost 5 bases to trimming and J lost 3 bases, with 11 bases between them. The germline V gene encodes CDR1 SGHTA and CDR2 FQGTGA. The CDR3 totals 13 residues. CDR3 protein: CASSLGLGYEQYF. CDR3 coding DNA: TGTGCCAGCAGCCTAGGACTGGGCTACGAGCAGTACTTC.

V is TRBV14 and J is TRBJ2-1, with 9 bases fitting TRBD2. This CDR3 has 17 residues. The germline CDR1 and CDR2 sequences are SGHDN and FVKESK. Unmatched junction bases numbered 9, after V lost 1 base and J lost 5 bases. The CDR3 DNA is TGTGCCAGCAGCCAAGTGGCCTGGACTAGCGTTAACAATGAGCAGTTCTTC. Protein product: CASSQVAWTSVNNEQFF.

This chain links TRBV6-1 with TRBJ2-5; 11 bases align to TRBD2. The CDR3 is made up of 15 amino acids. Germline lookup yields CDR1 MNHNS and CDR2 SASEGT. J gave up 2 bases and V 8 bases, and 7 bases lay outside the gene matches. The CDR3 bases are TGTGCCAGCTGGAAACTAGCGGGAGATCAAGAGACCCAGTACTTC. This sequence encodes CASWKLAGDQETQYF.

This clone was recorded only once. The chain joins TRBV7-8 to TRBJ1-3; possibly TRBD1 for D (5 bases). Germline V gene sequence: CDR1 SGHVS, CDR2 FQNEAQ. CDR3 length: 16 amino acids. Trimming removed 0 bases at V and 0 bases at J, with 9 bases between. CDR3 coding DNA: TGTGCCAGCAGCTTAGCGTACAGGAGCTCTGGAAACACCATATATTTT. Its translation is CASSLAYRSSGNTIYF.

This chain joins TRBV19 and TRBJ2-5, with D uncertain. Trimming left V 2 bases short and J 5 bases short, with 9 bases between. The V gene's germline CDR1 is LNHDA and CDR2 SQIVND (reference sequence). This CDR3 has 13 residues. CDR3 in DNA: TGTGCCAGTAGTATAAGGGTTGGGGAGACCCAGTACTTC. This sequence encodes CASSIRVGETQYF.

Comment on this clone: Different DNA sequences within this sample yield the same CDR3. J is TRBJ1-2 and V is TRBV11-3, with 8 bases aligning to TRBD1. CDR3 length: 12 residues. J was trimmed by 10 bases and V by 2 bases; bases with no gene match: 3. Germline CDR1 reads SGHNT; CDR2 reads YENEEA. The CDR3, as DNA: TGTGCCAGCAGCTTACGGACAGGGACCTACACCTTC. Translating it yields CASSLRTGTYTF.

The rearrangement uses TRBV27 and TRBJ2-1; 7 bases match TRBD2. CDR3 size: 14 residues. Germline values: CDR1 MNHEY, CDR2 SMNVEV (reference sequence). V dropped 2 bases and J dropped 9; count of bases not matched to a gene: 7. The CDR3 region has the DNA TGTGCCAGCAGTTTAATGGGGGAGGGAAGTGAGCAGTTCTTC. Encoded protein: CASSLMGEGSEQFF.

The gene calls are TRBV5-6 and TRBJ1-1; D gene ambiguous. Between the trimmed V and J ends, which lost 1 base and 2 bases, there was a span of 6 bases. The germline CDR1 and CDR2 sequences are SGHDT and YYEEEE. This CDR3 is 13 amino acids long. In nucleotides, the CDR3 is TGTGCCAGCAGCTTGTACCAAAACACTGAAGCTTTCTTT. This encodes CASSLYQNTEAFF.

This chain uses TRBV4-1 with TRBJ2-3; 9 bases fit TRBD2. The germline V gene encodes CDR1 MGHRA and CDR2 YSYEKL. The CDR3 is made up of 17 amino acids. The junction had 12 bases not matched to a gene; V was cut back by 6 bases and J by 2 bases. CDR3 sequence (DNA): TGCGCCAGCAGTCAACGCGGGCTAGCGGGGAACACAGATACGCAGTATTTT. It yields the protein CASSQRGLAGNTDTQYF.

This chain links TRBV5-1 with TRBJ1-5, with D possibly matching TRBD1 (6 bases). Deletions cut 1 base from V and 0 bases from J, with 8 bases between. The CDR3 is 15 amino acids. The germline CDR1 and CDR2 sequences are SGHRS and YFSETQ. The CDR3 reads CASSLQGNSNQPQHF. For the CDR3, the DNA is TGCGCCAGCAGCTTGCAGGGGAATAGCAATCAGCCCCAGCATTTT. The variable domain in full, completed from reference TRBV5-1 and TRBJ1-5, reads KAGVTQTPRYLIKTRGQQVTLSCSPISGHRSVSWYQQTPGQGLQFLFEYFSETQRNKGNFPGRFSGRQFSNSRSEMNVSTLELGDSALYLCASSLQGNSNQPQHFGDGTRLSIL.

The chain joins TRBV11-2 to TRBJ1-1; 12 nucleotides agree with TRBD1. CDR1 and CDR2 (germline): SGHAT, FQNNGV. CDR3 size: 18 residues. After removal of 4 bases from V and 0 bases from J, the junction contained 9 bases not matched to a gene. The CDR3: CASSSPWDRGLMNTEAFF. The CDR3 DNA follows: TGTGCCAGCAGCTCACCATGGGACAGGGGGCTTATGAACACTGAAGCTTTCTTT.

The chain carries TRBV29-1 and TRBJ2-3; D not resolved. Germline lookup yields CDR1 SQVTM and CDR2 ANQGSEA. This CDR3 has 10 residues. Trimming left V 7 bases short and J 1 base short, with 3 bases between. The CDR3 DNA is TGCAGCGCTGGCACAGATACGCAGTATTTT. Its translation: CSAGTDTQYF.

The J gene is TRBJ1-3, the V gene TRBV18; 9 bases agree with TRBD1. CDR3 length: 15 residues. V dropped 0 bases and J dropped 3; count of bases not matched to a gene: 0. Looked up from germline, CDR1 is KGHSH and CDR2 is LQKENI. CDR3 protein: CASSPPGQGGNTIYF. The CDR3 DNA follows: TGTGCCAGCTCACCACCGGGACAGGGTGGAAACACCATATATTTT.

The CDR3 DNA sequence: TGCAGCGTTGAAGGGACTAGCGGGTACAATGAGCAGTTCTTC. It translates to CSVEGTSGYNEQFF. V gene TRBV29-1 combines with J gene TRBJ2-1, with 11 bases identical to TRBD2. The V segment lost 1 base and the J segment 4 bases; nucleotides outside the gene matches: 0. Germline loops: CDR1 SQVTM, CDR2 ANQGSEA. The CDR3 is 14 residues long.

The chain is built from TRBV6-6 and TRBJ1-2; TRBD1 might be the D (6 bases). V was pared by 0 bases and J by 3 bases, with 11 bases between. The CDR3 contains 15 residues. The germline CDR1 and CDR2 sequences are MNHNY and SVGAGI (reference sequence). The CDR3 is CASSYSQGAHYGYTF. The CDR3 coding sequence is TGTGCCAGCAGTTACTCACAGGGTGCCCACTATGGCTACACCTTC.

The V call is TRBV5-6, the J call TRBJ2-1, with 11 positions matching TRBD2. Germline assignment: CDR1 SGHDT and CDR2 YYEEEE. This CDR3 region has 18 residues. Trimming at V came to 4 bases and at J to 5 bases, leaving 14 bases not matched to a gene. The CDR3: CASSLGTSGKNYDNEQFF. CDR3 nucleotides: TGTGCCAGCAGCCTCGGGACTAGCGGTAAGAACTACGACAATGAGCAGTTCTTC.

The rearrangement joins TRBV11-2 to TRBJ1-1; no clear D gene. This CDR3 contains 15 residues. CDR1 SGHAT and CDR2 FQNNGV come from the germline V gene. The germline V and J ends were trimmed by 4 bases and 2 bases, with 14 bases remaining between them. This chain's CDR3 is CASSSPPGFNTEAFF. In nucleotides, the CDR3 is TGTGCCAGCAGCTCCCCGCCCGGGTTTAACACTGAAGCTTTCTTT.

The rearrangement links TRBV18 to TRBJ2-7; D might be TRBD1 (6 bases). CDR3 length: 14 amino acids. Germline loops: CDR1 KGHSH, CDR2 LQKENI. Trimming took 3 bases from V and 2 from J, leaving 11 bases between them. In DNA form, the CDR3 reads TGTGCCAGCTCACCGTTCCAGGGGACCTACGAGCAGTACTTC. It yields the protein CASSPFQGTYEQYF.

This clone appeared a few times. The chain carries TRBV7-2 and TRBJ2-1, with 7 bases aligning to TRBD2. Germline V gene data show CDR1 as SGHTA and CDR2 as FQGNSA. The CDR3 runs to 11 residues. With V trimmed by 5 bases and J by 12 bases, 4 bases remained unmatched. The CDR3 coding sequence is TGTGCCAGCAGCCAGGGCGGGGGGCAGTTCTTC. It specifies CASSQGGGQFF.

Only a few counts were recorded for this clone. This chain joins TRBV10-3 and TRBJ2-7; a possible D gene is TRBD1 (5 bases). Germline V gene data show CDR1 as ENHRY and CDR2 as SYGVKD. This CDR3 contains 13 residues. Between the trimmed V and J ends, which lost 5 bases and 0 bases, there was a span of 8 bases. This CDR3 reads CAISQGFSYEQYF. In DNA form, the CDR3 reads TGTGCCATCAGTCAGGGCTTCTCCTACGAGCAGTACTTC.